The T cell receptor beta chain described here comes from a study of beta chain features in type 1 diabetes. The J segment lost 2 bases and the V segment lost 2 bases, leaving 4 bases of the junction unmatched. Germline V gene lookup returns CDR1 MGHRA and CDR2 YSYEKL. The CDR3 has 16 amino acids. General study points: TCRB repertoires of naive, central memory and Treg cells appeared more similar among patients than among healthy donors. Cells with high TCR expression could be over-represented when cDNA is sequenced. Type 1 diabetes patients showed a moderate but significant shortening of TCRB CDR3s in all four CD4+ subsets. It was not settled here whether HLA type affects TCRB rearrangement.

This clone was seen a few times. Its antigen is unknown. What was sequenced were expressed TCRB transcripts, since all of the isolated RNA had been reverse transcribed. This table comes from immunoSEQ multiplex PCR, and its TCRdb copy is limited to in-frame clones, with some not included. Here the sample spans 810,000 or so clones, 15% to 20% being singletons. This sequence was found in a young woman in good health. The sequenced material came from naive CD4+ T cells from blood. V gene TRBV4-1 combines with J gene TRBJ1-5; 9 bases align to TRBD1. CDR3 bases: TGCGCCAGCAGCCAACCGGGACAGGGACGCAATCAGCCCCAGCATTTT. The encoded protein is CASSQPGQGRNQPQHF.